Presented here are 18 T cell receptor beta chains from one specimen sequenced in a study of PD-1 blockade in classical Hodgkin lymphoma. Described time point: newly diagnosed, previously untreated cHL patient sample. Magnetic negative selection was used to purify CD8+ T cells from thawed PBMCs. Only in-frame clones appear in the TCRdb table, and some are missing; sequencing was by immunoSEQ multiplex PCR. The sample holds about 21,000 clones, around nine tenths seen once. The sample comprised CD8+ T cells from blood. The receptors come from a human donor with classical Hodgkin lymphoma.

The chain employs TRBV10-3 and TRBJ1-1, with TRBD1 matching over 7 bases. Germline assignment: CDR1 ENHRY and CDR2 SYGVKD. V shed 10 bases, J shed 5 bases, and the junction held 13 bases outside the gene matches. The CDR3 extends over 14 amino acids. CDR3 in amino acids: CASEQQGDRTEAFF. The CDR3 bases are TGTGCCAGTGAGCAGCAGGGGGATAGGACTGAAGCTTTCTTT.

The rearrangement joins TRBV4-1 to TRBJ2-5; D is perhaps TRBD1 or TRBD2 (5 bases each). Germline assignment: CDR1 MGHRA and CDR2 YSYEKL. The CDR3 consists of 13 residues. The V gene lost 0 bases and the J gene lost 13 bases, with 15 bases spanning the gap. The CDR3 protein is CASSQDMGRARYF. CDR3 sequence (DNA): TGCGCCAGCAGCCAAGATATGGGACGGGCGCGGTACTTC.

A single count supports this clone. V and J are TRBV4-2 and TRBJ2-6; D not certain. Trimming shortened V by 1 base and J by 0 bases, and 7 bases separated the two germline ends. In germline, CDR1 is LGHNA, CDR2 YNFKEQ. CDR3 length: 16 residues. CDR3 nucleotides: TGTGCCAGCAGCCAAGTAAGTTTCTCTGGGGCCAACGTCCTGACTTTC. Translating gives CASSQVSFSGANVLTF.

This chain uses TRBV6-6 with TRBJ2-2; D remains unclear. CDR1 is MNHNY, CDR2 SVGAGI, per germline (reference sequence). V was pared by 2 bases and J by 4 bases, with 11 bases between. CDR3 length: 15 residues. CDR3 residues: CASSYDRPSTGELFF. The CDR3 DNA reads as TGTGCCAGCAGTTACGATCGCCCGAGCACCGGGGAGCTGTTTTTT.

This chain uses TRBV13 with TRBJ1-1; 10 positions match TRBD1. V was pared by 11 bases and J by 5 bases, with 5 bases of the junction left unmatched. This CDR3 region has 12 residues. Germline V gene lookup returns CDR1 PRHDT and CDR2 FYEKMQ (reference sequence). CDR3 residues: CAARDRGTEAFF. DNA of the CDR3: TGTGCCGCCAGGGACAGGGGAACTGAAGCTTTCTTT.

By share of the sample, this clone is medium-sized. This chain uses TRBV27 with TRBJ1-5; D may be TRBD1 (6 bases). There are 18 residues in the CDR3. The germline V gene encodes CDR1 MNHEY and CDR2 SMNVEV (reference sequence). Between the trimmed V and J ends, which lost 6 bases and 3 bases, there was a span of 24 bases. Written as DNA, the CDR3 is TGTGCCAGCAGCTCTTTCGGGGGAGGGGGGGTCGTCAATCAGCCCCAGCATTTT. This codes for CASSSFGGGGVVNQPQHF.

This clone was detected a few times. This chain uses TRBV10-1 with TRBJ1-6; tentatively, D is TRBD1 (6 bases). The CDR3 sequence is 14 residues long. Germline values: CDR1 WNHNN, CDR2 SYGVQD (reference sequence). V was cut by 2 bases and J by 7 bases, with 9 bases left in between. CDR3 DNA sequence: TGCGCCAGCAGTGAGACAGGGCCGAATTCACCCCTCCACTTT. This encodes CASSETGPNSPLHF.

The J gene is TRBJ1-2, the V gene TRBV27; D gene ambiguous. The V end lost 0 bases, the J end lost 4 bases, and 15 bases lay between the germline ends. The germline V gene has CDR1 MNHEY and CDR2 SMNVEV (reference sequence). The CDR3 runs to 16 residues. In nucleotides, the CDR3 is TGTGCCAGCAGTTTATCGAGCCCCGGGGATCTCTATGGCTACACCTTC. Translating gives CASSLSSPGDLYGYTF.

The CDR3 DNA follows: TGTGCCAGCAGACGACAATCAACTAATGAAAAACTGTTTTTT. It encodes CASRRQSTNEKLFF. The chain is built from TRBV6-1 and TRBJ1-4; D is ambiguous. The V gene lost 6 bases and the J gene lost 0 bases, with 8 bases spanning the gap. Looked up from germline, CDR1 is MNHNS and CDR2 is SASEGT. CDR3 length: 14 amino acids.

The CDR3 nucleotides read TGTGCCAGCAGTCCCCTAGCATTCCAAGAGACCCAGTACTTC. It is translated as CASSPLAFQETQYF. The rearrangement uses TRBV6-6 and TRBJ2-5; D is possibly TRBD2 (5 bases). Germline CDR1 reads MNHNY; CDR2 reads SVGAGI (reference sequence). Trimming left V 5 bases short and J 1 base short, with 11 bases between. This CDR3 region has 14 residues.

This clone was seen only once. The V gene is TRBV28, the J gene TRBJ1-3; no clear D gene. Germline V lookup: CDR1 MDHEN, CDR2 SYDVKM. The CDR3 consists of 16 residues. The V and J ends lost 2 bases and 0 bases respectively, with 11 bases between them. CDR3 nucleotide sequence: TGTGCCAGCAGTTTACGGGGTAGGGTCTCTGGAAACACCATATATTTT. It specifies CASSLRGRVSGNTIYF.

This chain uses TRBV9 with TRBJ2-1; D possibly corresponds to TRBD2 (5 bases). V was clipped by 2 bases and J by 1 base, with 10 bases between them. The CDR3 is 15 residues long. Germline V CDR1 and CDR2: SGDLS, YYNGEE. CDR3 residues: CASSVSGQSYNEQFF. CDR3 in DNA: TGTGCCAGCAGCGTCAGCGGCCAATCCTACAATGAGCAGTTCTTC. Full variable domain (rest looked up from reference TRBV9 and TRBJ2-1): DSGVTQTPKHLITATGQRVTLRCSPRSGDLSVYWYQQSLDQGLQFLIQYYNGEERAKGNILERFSAQQFPDLHSELNLSSLELGDSALYFCASSVSGQSYNEQFFGPGTRLTVL.

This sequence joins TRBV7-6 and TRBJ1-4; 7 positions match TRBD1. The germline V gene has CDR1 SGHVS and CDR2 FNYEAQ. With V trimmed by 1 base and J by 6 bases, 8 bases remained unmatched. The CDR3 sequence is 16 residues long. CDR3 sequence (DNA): TGTGCCAGCAGCTTAGAAGCACAGGGGTCGGATGAAAAACTGTTTTTT. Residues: CASSLEAQGSDEKLFF. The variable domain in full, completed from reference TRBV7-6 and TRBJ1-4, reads GAGVSQSPRYKVTKRGQDVALRCDPISGHVSLYWYRQALGQGPEFLTYFNYEAQQDKSGLPNDRFSAERPEGSISTLTIQRTEQRDSAMYRCASSLEAQGSDEKLFFGSGTQLSVL.

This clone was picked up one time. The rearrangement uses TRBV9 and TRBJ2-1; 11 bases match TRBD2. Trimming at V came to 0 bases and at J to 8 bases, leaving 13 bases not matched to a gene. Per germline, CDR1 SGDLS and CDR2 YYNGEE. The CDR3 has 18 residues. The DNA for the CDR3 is TGTGCCAGCAGCGTAGACCCCCTACTAGCGGGAGTTCGCGATGAGCAGTTCTTC. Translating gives CASSVDPLLAGVRDEQFF.

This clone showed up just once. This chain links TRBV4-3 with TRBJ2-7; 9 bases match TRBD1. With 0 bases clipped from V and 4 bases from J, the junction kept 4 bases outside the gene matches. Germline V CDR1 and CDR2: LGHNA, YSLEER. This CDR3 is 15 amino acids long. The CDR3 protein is CASSQDRGQGYEQYF. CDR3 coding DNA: TGCGCCAGCAGCCAAGATCGGGGACAGGGATACGAGCAGTACTTC.

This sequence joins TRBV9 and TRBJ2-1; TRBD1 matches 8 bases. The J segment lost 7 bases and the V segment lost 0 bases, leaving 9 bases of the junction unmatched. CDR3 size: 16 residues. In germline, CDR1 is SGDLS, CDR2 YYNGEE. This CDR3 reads CASSVAGQGVFNEQFF. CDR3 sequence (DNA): TGTGCCAGCAGCGTAGCCGGACAGGGTGTGTTTAATGAGCAGTTCTTC.

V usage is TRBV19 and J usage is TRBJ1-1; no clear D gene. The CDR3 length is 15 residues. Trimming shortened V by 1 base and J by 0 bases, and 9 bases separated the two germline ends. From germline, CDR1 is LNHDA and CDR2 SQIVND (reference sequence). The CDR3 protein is CASSIVGRMNTEAFF. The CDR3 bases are TGTGCCAGTAGTATAGTGGGGAGGATGAACACTGAAGCTTTCTTT.

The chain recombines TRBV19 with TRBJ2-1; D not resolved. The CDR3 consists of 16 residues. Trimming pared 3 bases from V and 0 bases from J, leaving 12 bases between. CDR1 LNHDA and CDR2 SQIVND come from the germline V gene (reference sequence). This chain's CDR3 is CASSIVGHSSYNEQFF. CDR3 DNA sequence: TGTGCCAGTAGTATTGTAGGGCATAGCTCCTACAATGAGCAGTTCTTC.